This is a list of T cell receptor beta chains from one sample in a study of shared T cell receptors in the human thymus. Assay: immunoSEQ multiplex PCR; the TCRdb copy retains only in-frame clones and omits some. Of about 400,000 clones detected, roughly 94% appear once; the ten largest clones hold approximately 0.018%. What was sequenced was thymocytes. The receptor set was obtained from a human donor. Each CDR3 is given with its conserved first and last residue. A D gene is named only where the DNA matches it firmly. For some rows the clone size is stated as once, few or many, or as a class when expanded; others skip it.

TRBJ1-1 . TRBV29-1 . CSVEVDKAFF TGCAGCGTTGAAGTAGATAAGGCTTTCTTT
TRBJ1-2 . TRBV28 . CASSFEGHDLWGYTF TGTGCCAGCAGTTTCGAAGGACACGACCTTTGGGGCTACACCTTC
TRBJ1-5 . TRBV2 . CASSDSGPKVYQPQHF TGTGCCAGCAGTGATTCAGGACCTAAGGTTTATCAGCCCCAGCATTTT
TRBJ1-5 . TRBV6-1 . CASNSRYSNQPQHF TGTGCCAGCAATTCCCGGTATAGCAATCAGCCCCAGCATTTT
TRBJ2-7 . TRBV14 . CASSRYSGPSYEQYF TGTGCCAGCAGCCGTTATAGCGGCCCCTCCTACGAGCAGTACTTC
TRBJ1-2 . TRBV4-1 . CASSPIPPPSRKPGYTF TGCGCCAGCAGCCCAATCCCCCCCCCATCACGGAAGCCTGGCTACACCTTC
TRBJ2-3 . TRBV29-1 . CSVGRVPSTDTQYF TGCAGCGTTGGCCGGGTCCCTAGCACAGATACGCAGTATTTT
TRBJ2-5 . TRBV5-1 TRBD1 CASRLGQLEETQYF TGCGCCAGCAGATTGGGACAGCTGGAAGAGACCCAGTACTTC
TRBJ1-2 . TRBV28 . CASSLPKPDGNNYGYTF TGTGCCAGCAGTTTACCTAAACCGGACGGAAATAACTATGGCTACACCTTC
TRBJ2-7 . TRBV4-1 . CASSQDGVDFSYEQYF TGCGCCAGCAGCCAAGATGGGGTCGATTTCTCCTACGAGCAGTACTTC
TRBJ2-2 once TRBV19 TRBD2 CASSIPSGRTTSGYPNTGELFF TGTGCCAGTAGTATCCCCTCGGGAAGGACGACTAGCGGGTACCCGAACACCGGGGAGCTGTTTTTT
TRBJ1-6 . TRBV27 . CASSRRQTNSPLHF TGTGCCAGCAGTCGAAGACAGACTAATTCACCCCTCCACTTT
TRBJ2-1 . TRBV16 . CASSRDRPSRVGEQFF TGTGCCAGCAGCCGAGACAGGCCCTCGAGGGTAGGTGAGCAGTTCTTC
TRBJ1-3 . TRBV6-5 TRBD1 CASRHPRQGRDTIYF TGTGCCAGCAGACACCCCCGACAGGGGAGGGACACCATATATTTT
TRBJ1-2 . TRBV10-2 . CASSESSRARGVRGYTF TGCGCCAGCAGTGAGTCGAGCAGGGCCCGAGGTGTCCGAGGCTACACCTTC
TRBJ2-7 once TRBV10-3 TRBD2 CAISGIAGPIPSSYEQYF TGTGCCATCAGTGGTATAGCGGGACCGATACCATCCTCCTACGAGCAGTACTTC
TRBJ1-1 . TRBV4-1 TRBD1 CASSQRQGYSPDSDEAFF TGCGCCAGCAGCCAACGACAGGGTTACTCCCCTGACAGTGATGAAGCTTTCTTT
TRBJ2-2 . TRBV28 . CASSAGPPGRGGELFF TGTGCCAGCAGTGCCGGTCCCCCGGGGCGAGGGGGGGAGCTGTTTTTT
TRBJ2-7 . TRBV6-5 TRBD1 CASRNHPGQTSEQYF TGTGCCAGCAGAAACCACCCGGGACAGACCTCCGAGCAGTACTTC
TRBJ2-5 . TRBV28 . CASSLTPGSFGETQYF TGTGCCAGCAGTTTAACGCCAGGGAGTTTCGGGGAGACCCAGTACTTC
TRBJ2-2 . TRBV30 TRBD2 CAWSVGGLAGAANTGELFF TGTGCCTGGAGTGTAGGGGGACTAGCGGGAGCCGCGAACACCGGGGAGCTGTTTTTT
TRBJ2-1 . TRBV10-2 . CASSEYSVPNNEQFF TGCGCCAGCAGTGAGTATAGTGTCCCAAACAATGAGCAGTTCTTC
TRBJ2-2 . TRBV18 . CASHPPLRPGELFF TGTGCCAGCCATCCTCCCTTGCGCCCCGGGGAGCTGTTTTTT
TRBJ1-5 once TRBV28 . CASSLPPVEIPQPQHF TGTGCCAGCAGTCTCCCGCCCGTCGAGATACCACAGCCCCAGCATTTT
TRBJ2-7 once TRBV29-1 . CSVESRTGATYEQYF TGCAGCGTTGAATCGAGGACTGGAGCAACCTACGAGCAGTACTTC
TRBJ2-1 . TRBV27 TRBD2 CASQRGRTSGYNEQFF TGTGCCAGCCAGAGGGGGAGGACTAGCGGATACAATGAGCAGTTCTTC
TRBJ1-5 . TRBV28 . CASSPSQGSNQPQHF TGTGCCAGCAGTCCGAGTCAGGGGAGCAATCAGCCCCAGCATTTT
TRBJ2-1 . TRBV18 . CASSPRRATGKGYEQFF TGTGCCAGCTCCCCACGACGAGCCACAGGGAAGGGTTATGAGCAGTTCTTC
TRBJ2-7 . TRBV5-4 TRBD2 CASSLGLAGLVGEQYF TGTGCCAGCAGCTTGGGACTAGCGGGATTGGTAGGCGAGCAGTACTTC
TRBJ1-2 . TRBV14 TRBD1 CASSQGDRAGAYGYTF TGTGCCAGCAGCCAAGGGGACAGGGCTGGGGCCTATGGCTACACCTTC
TRBJ1-5 few TRBV27 . CASSLTARQPQHF TGTGCCAGCAGTTTGACAGCTCGGCAGCCCCAGCATTTT
TRBJ2-1 . TRBV7-7 TRBD2 CASSFGLAGDDEQFF TGTGCTAGCAGCTTTGGACTAGCGGGAGACGATGAGCAGTTCTTC
TRBJ2-1 . TRBV7-4 . CASSLDRLQENEQFF TGTGCCAGCAGCTTAGATAGGCTCCAGGAGAATGAGCAGTTCTTC
TRBJ1-2 . TRBV19 . CASSILGQSSYGYTF TGTGCCAGTAGTATATTAGGGCAGTCATCCTATGGCTACACCTTC
TRBJ1-2 once TRBV10-3 TRBD1 CAISESNKDLDRERNYGYTF TGTGCCATCAGTGAGTCGAACAAAGACTTGGACAGGGAACGTAACTATGGCTACACCTTC
TRBJ2-3 . TRBV7-2 TRBD2 CASSQRLAGGPADTQYF TGTGCCAGCAGCCAAAGACTAGCGGGAGGCCCCGCAGATACGCAGTATTTT
TRBJ2-2 . TRBV29-1 . CSVVPIVFWRGANTGELFF TGCAGCGTTGTCCCTATAGTATTCTGGCGGGGCGCGAACACCGGGGAGCTGTTTTTT
TRBJ1-2 . TRBV27 TRBD1 CASSPLHRGPGRGYTF TGTGCCAGCAGTCCGCTCCACAGGGGGCCCGGGAGAGGCTACACCTTC
TRBJ2-1 . TRBV4-1 . CASSQELQGGHNEQFF TGCGCCAGCAGCCAAGAGTTACAGGGAGGTCACAATGAGCAGTTCTTC
TRBJ2-1 . TRBV2 TRBD2 CASNPSGLYNEQFF TGTGCCAGCAACCCTAGCGGACTGTACAATGAGCAGTTCTTC
TRBJ2-3 . TRBV7-3 . CASSLRPNRTQYF TGTGCCAGCAGCTTAAGGCCTAACCGTACGCAGTATTTT
TRBJ2-7 . TRBV27 . CASSLKSTYEQYF TGTGCCAGCAGTTTAAAAAGTACCTACGAGCAGTACTTC
TRBJ1-2 . TRBV4-3 . CASSQGRRNVTELNYGYTF TGCGCCAGCAGCCAAGGAAGAAGGAATGTGACAGAACTTAACTATGGCTACACCTTC
TRBJ2-1 . TRBV28 TRBD2 CAGSTKGNSGRGPSSYNEQFF TGTGCCGGCAGTACCAAGGGGAATAGCGGGAGGGGACCAAGCTCCTACAATGAGCAGTTCTTC
TRBJ2-7 . TRBV7-2 TRBD1 CASRFTGGATYEQYF TGTGCCAGCAGATTTACAGGGGGCGCGACCTACGAGCAGTACTTC
TRBJ2-7 . TRBV2 . CASSESDSSYEQYF TGTGCCAGCAGTGAATCTGACAGTTCCTACGAGCAGTACTTC
TRBJ1-1 . TRBV7-8 TRBD1 CASSDDRGNTEAFF TGTGCCAGCAGCGACGACAGGGGGAACACTGAAGCTTTCTTT
TRBJ2-2 . TRBV2 TRBD2 CASSEAVGRRTGELFF TGTGCCAGCAGTGAAGCCGTCGGGAGGCGGACCGGGGAGCTGTTTTTT
TRBJ2-1 . TRBV6-1 . CASIAHLGWNEQFF TGTGCCAGTATTGCGCACCTCGGATGGAATGAGCAGTTCTTC